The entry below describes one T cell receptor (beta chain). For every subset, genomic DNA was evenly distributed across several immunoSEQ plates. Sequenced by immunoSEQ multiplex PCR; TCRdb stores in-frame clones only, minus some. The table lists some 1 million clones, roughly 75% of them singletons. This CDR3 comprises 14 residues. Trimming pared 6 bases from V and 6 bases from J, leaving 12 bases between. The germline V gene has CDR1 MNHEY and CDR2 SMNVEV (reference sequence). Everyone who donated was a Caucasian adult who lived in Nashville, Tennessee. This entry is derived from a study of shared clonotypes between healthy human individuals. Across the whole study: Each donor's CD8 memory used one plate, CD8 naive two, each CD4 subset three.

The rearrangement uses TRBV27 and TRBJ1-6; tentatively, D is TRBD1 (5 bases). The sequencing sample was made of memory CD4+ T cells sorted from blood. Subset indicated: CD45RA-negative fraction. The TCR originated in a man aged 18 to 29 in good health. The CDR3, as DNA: TGTGCCAGCAGCCCGACAGATCGTAATTCACCCCTCCACTTT. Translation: CASSPTDRNSPLHF.